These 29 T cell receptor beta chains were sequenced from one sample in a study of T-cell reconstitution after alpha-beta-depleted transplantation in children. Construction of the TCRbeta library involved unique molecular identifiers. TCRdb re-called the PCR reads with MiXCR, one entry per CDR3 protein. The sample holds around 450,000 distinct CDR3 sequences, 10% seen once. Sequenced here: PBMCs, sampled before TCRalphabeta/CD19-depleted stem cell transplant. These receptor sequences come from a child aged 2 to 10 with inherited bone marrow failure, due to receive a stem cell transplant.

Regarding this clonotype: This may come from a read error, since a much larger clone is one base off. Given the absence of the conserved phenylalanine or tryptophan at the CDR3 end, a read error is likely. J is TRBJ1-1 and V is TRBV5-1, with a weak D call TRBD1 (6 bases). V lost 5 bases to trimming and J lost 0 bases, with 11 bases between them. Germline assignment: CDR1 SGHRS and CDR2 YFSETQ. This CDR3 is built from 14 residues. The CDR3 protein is CASSRRDMNTEAFL. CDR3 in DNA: TGCGCCAGCAGTCGCCGGGACATGAACACTGAAGCTTTCTTA.

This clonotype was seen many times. The CDR3 region is CASSLVHSETQYF. The CDR3 DNA sequence: TGTGCCAGCAGCTTAGTACACTCAGAGACCCAGTACTTC. This chain links TRBV7-2 with TRBJ2-5, with D unresolved. Trimming stripped 1 base from V and 4 bases from J, with 7 bases between. The CDR3 spans 13 residues. CDR1 is SGHTA, CDR2 FQGNSA, per germline.

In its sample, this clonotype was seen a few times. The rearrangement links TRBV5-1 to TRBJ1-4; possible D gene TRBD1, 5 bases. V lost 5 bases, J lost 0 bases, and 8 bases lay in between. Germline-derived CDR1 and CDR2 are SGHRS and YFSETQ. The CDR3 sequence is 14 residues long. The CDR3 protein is CASRSQATNEKLFF. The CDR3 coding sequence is TGCGCCAGCAGATCACAGGCAACTAATGAAAAACTGTTTTTT.

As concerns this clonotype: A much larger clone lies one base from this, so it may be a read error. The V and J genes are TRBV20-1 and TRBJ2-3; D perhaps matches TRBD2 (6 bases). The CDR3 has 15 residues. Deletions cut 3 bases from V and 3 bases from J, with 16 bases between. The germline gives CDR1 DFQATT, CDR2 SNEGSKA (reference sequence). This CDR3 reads CSASIGRDWTDTQYF. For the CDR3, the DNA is TGCAGTGCTAGCATCGGCAGGGACTGGACAGATACGCAGTATTTT.

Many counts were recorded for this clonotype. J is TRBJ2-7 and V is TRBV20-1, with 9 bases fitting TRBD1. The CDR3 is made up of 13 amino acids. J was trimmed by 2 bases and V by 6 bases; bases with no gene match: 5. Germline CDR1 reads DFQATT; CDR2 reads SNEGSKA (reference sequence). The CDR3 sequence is CSAMDRGAYEQYF. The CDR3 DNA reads TGCAGTGCGATGGACAGGGGAGCCTACGAGCAGTACTTC.

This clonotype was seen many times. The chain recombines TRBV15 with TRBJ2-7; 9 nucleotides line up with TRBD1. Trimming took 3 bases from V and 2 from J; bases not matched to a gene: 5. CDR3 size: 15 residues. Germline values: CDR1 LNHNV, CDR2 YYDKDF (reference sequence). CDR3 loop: CATSSVGTGTYEQYF. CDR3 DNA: TGTGCCACCAGCAGTGTCGGGACAGGGACCTACGAGCAGTACTTC. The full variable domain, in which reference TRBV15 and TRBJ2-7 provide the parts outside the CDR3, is DAMVIQNPRYQVTQFGKPVTLSCSQTLNHNVMYWYQQKSSQAPKLLFHYYDKDFNNEADTPDNFQSRRPNTSFCFLDIRSPGLGDTAMYLCATSSVGTGTYEQYFGPGTRLTVT.

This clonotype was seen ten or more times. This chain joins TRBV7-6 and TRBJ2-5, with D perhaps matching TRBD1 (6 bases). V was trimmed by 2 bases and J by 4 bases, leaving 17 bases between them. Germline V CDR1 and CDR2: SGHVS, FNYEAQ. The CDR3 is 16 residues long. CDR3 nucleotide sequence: TGTGCCAGCAGCTTAAATTTCGACAGGAAGGGAGAGACCCAGTACTTC. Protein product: CASSLNFDRKGETQYF.

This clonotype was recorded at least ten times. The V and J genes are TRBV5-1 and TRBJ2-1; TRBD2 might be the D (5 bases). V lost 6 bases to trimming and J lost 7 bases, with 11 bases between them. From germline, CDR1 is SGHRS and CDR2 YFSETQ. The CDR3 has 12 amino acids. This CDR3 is CASMGRWNEQFF. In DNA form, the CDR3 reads TGCGCCAGCATGGGGAGATGGAATGAGCAGTTCTTC.

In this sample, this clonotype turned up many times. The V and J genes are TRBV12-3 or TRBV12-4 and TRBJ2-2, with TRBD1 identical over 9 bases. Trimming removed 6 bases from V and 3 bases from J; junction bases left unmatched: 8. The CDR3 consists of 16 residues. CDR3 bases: TGTGCCAGCAGGGCGGGGACAGGGAGGTACACCGGGGAGCTGTTTTTT. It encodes CASRAGTGRYTGELFF.

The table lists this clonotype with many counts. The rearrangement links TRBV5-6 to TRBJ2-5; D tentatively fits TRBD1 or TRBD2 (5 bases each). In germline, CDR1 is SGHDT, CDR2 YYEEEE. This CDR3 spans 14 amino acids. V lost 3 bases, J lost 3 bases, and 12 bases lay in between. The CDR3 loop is CASSWGRLKETQYF. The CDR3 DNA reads TGTGCCAGCAGCTGGGGACGGCTAAAAGAGACCCAGTACTTC.

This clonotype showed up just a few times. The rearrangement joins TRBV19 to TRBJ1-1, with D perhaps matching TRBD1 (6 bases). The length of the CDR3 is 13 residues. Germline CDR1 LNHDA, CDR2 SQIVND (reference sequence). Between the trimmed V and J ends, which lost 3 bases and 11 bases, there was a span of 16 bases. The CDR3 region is CASSMGAGAGAFF. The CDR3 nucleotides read TGTGCCAGTAGTATGGGAGCAGGGGCAGGGGCTTTCTTT.

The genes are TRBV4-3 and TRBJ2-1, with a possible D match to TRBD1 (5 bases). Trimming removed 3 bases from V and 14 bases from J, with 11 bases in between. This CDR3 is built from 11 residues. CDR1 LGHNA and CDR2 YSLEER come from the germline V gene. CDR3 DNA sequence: TGCGCCAGCAGCCACCCGCCCAGGGAGTTCTTC. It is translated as CASSHPPREFF.

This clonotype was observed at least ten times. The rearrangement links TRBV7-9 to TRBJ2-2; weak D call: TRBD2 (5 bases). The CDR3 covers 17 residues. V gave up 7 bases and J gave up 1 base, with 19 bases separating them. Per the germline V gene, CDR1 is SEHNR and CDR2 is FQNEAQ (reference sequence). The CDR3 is CASMGKGWERNTGELFF. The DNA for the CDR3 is TGTGCCAGCATGGGGAAAGGCTGGGAGAGGAACACCGGGGAGCTGTTTTTT.

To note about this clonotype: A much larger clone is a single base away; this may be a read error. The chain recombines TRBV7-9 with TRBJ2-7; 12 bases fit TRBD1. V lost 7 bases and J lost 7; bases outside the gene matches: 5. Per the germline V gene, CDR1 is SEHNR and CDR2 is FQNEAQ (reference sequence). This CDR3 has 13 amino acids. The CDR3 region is CASMGQGAGEQYF. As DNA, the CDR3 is TGTGCCAGCATGGGACAGGGGGCAGGAGAGCAGTACTTC.

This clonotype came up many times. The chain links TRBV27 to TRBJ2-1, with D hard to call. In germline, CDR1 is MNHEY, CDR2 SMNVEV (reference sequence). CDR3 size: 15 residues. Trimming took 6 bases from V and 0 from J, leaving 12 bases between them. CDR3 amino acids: CASSLDRSSYNEQFF. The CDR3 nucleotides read TGTGCCAGCAGCTTAGACCGTTCCTCCTACAATGAGCAGTTCTTC.

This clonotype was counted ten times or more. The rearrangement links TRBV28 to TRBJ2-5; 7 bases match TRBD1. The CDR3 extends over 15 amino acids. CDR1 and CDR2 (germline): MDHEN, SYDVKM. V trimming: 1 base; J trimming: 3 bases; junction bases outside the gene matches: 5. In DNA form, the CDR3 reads TGTGCCAGCAGTTTATCGGGCGACAGGGAAGAGACCCAGTACTTC. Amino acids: CASSLSGDREETQYF. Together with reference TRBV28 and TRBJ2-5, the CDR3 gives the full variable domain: DVKVTQSSRYLVKRTGEKVFLECVQDMDHENMFWYRQDPGLGLRLIYFSYDVKMKEKGDIPEGYSVSREKKERFSLILESASTNQTSMYLCASSLSGDREETQYFGPGTRLLVL.

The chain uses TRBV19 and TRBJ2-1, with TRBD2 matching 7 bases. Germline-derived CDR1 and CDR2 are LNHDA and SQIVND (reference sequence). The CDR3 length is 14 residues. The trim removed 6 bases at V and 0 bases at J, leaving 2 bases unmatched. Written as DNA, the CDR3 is TGTGCCAGTAGAACGGGGGGCTCCTACAATGAGCAGTTCTTC. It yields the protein CASRTGGSYNEQFF.

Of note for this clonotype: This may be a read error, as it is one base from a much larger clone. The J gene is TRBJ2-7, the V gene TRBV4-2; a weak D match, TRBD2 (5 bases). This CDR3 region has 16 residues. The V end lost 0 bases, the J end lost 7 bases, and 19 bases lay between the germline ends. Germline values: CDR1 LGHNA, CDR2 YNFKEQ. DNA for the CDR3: TGTGCCAGCAGCCAAGATTGGGATAGCGAGAGAGGGGAGCAGTACTTC. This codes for CASSQDWDSERGEQYF.

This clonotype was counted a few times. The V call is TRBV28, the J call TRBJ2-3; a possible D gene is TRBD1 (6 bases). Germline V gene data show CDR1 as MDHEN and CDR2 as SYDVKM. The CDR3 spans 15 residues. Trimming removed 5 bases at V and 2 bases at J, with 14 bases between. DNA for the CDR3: TGTGCCAGCAGTGCCAGGGGACCCTTCACAGATACGCAGTATTTT. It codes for CASSARGPFTDTQYF.

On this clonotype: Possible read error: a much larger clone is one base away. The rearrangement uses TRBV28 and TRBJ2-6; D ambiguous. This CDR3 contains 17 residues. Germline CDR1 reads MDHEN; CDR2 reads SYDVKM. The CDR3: CASSLGSRSSEANVLTF. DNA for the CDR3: TGTGCCAGCAGTTTAGGCAGCAGGAGCTCTGAGGCCAACGTCCTGACTTTC.

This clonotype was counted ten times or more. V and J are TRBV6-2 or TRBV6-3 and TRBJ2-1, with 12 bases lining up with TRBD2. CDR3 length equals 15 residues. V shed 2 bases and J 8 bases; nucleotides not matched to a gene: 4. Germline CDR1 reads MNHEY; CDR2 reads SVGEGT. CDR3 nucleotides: TGTGCCAGCAGTTACGGAGCTAGCGGGAGGGATGAGCAGTTCTTC. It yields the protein CASSYGASGRDEQFF.

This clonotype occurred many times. CDR3 amino acids: CSGRKASAGLNEQFF. The CDR3 coding sequence is TGCAGCGGACGAAAAGCTTCGGCAGGCCTGAATGAGCAGTTCTTC. The chain employs TRBV29-1 and TRBJ2-1; unclear D gene. This CDR3 region has 15 residues. V lost 7 bases and J 7 bases, leaving 23 bases between the germline ends. Germline V gene lookup returns CDR1 SQVTM and CDR2 ANQGSEA.

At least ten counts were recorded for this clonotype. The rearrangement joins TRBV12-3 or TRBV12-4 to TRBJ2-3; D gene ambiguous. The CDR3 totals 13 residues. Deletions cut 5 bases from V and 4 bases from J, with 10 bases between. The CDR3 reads CASSPPGPDTQYF. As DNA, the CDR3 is TGTGCCAGCAGTCCGCCGGGCCCAGATACGCAGTATTTT.

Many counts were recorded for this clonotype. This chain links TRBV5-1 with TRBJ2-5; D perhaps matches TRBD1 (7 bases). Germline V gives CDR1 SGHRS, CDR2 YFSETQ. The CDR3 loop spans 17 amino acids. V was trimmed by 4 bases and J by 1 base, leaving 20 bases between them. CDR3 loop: CASSPEGPGGSQETQYF. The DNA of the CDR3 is TGCGCCAGCAGCCCGGAGGGTCCAGGGGGTTCCCAAGAGACCCAGTACTTC.

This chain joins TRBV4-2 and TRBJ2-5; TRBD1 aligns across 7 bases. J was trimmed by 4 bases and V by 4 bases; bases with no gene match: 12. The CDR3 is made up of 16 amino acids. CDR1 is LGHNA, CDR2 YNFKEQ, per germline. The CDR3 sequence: CASSLITGAVRETQYF. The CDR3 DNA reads TGTGCCAGCAGCCTGATTACAGGGGCGGTGAGAGAGACCCAGTACTTC.

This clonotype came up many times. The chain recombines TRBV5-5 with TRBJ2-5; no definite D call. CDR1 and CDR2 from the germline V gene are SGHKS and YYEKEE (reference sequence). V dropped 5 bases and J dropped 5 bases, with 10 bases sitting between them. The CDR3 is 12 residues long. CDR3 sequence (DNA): TGTGCCAGCAGTTCCGGACGGGAGACCCAGTACTTC. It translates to CASSSGRETQYF.

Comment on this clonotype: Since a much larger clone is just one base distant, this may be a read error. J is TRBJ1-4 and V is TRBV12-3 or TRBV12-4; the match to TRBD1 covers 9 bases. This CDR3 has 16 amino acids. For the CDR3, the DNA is TGTGCCAGCAGTTTAGTCTCGGGACAGGGTAATGAAAGACTGTTTTTT. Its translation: CASSLVSGQGNERLFF.

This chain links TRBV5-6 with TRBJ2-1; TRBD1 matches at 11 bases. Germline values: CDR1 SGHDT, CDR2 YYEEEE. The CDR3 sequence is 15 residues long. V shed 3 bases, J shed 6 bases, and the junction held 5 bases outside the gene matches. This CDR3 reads CASSSVGTGGNEQFF. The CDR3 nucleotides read TGTGCCAGCAGCTCCGTGGGGACAGGGGGCAATGAGCAGTTCTTC.

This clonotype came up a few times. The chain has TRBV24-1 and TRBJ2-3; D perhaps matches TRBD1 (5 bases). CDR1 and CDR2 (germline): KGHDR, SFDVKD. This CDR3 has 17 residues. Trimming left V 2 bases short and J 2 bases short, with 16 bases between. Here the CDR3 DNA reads TGTGCCACCAGTGATTCCCCCCCCAGGGCGACCACAGATACGCAGTATTTT. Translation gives CATSDSPPRATTDTQYF.